The 27 T cell receptor beta chains given below trace back to one sample, sequenced in a study of OX40 agonist ivuxolimab in advanced cancers. Assay: immunoSEQ multiplex PCR; the TCRdb copy retains only in-frame clones and omits some. Of tens of thousands of clones in the sample, around nine tenths were seen once. The starting material was CD4+ or CD8+ T cells sorted from blood, obtained in a trial of the OX40 agonist ivuxolimab. All receptors come from an adult with an advanced solid tumor such as melanoma, head and neck, liver or kidney cancer.

This chain uses TRBV2 with TRBJ2-7; TRBD1 agrees at 12 bases. Germline V gene lookup returns CDR1 SNHLY and CDR2 FYNNEI. This CDR3 is 15 amino acids long. The J segment lost 3 bases and the V segment lost 6 bases, leaving 6 bases of the junction unmatched. CDR3 protein: CASRSGTGGLYEQYF. CDR3 in DNA: TGTGCCAGCAGATCCGGGACAGGGGGCCTCTACGAGCAGTACTTC.

This chain uses TRBV11-2 with TRBJ1-2; 11 positions match TRBD1. The CDR3 is made up of 14 amino acids. V lost 5 bases to trimming and J lost 8 bases; unmatched junction nucleotides: 7. Germline-derived CDR1 and CDR2 are SGHAT and FQNNGV. CDR3 in amino acids: CASSRRTGGEGYTF. The CDR3 nucleotides read TGTGCCAGCAGCCGGAGGACAGGGGGCGAGGGCTACACCTTC. The full variable domain, in which reference TRBV11-2 and TRBJ1-2 provide the parts outside the CDR3, is EAGVAQSPRYKIIEKRQSVAFWCNPISGHATLYWYQQILGQGPKLLIQFQNNGVVDDSQLPKDRFSAERLKGVDSTLKIQPAKLEDSAVYLCASSRRTGGEGYTFGSGTRLTVV.

The chain employs TRBV18 and TRBJ2-3, with TRBD2 as a possible D gene (5 bases). There are 15 residues in the CDR3. Germline loops: CDR1 KGHSH, CDR2 LQKENI. Between the trimmed V and J ends, which lost 1 base and 2 bases, there was a span of 10 bases. CDR3 coding DNA: TGTGCCAGCTCACCACGACTACCACACACAGATACGCAGTATTTT. It translates to CASSPRLPHTDTQYF.

The chain has TRBV7-2 and TRBJ1-3, with TRBD1 matching 12 bases. V dropped 3 bases and J dropped 9; count of bases not matched to a gene: 6. Germline V lookup: CDR1 SGHTA, CDR2 FQGNSA. The CDR3 has 15 residues. For the CDR3, the DNA is TGTGCCAGCAGCTTCACCGGGACAGGGGGCAGCACCATATATTTT. It translates to CASSFTGTGGSTIYF.

This chain uses TRBV6-1 with TRBJ1-1; the D is unclear. This CDR3 region has 13 residues. V was trimmed by 8 bases and J by 0 bases, leaving 10 bases between them. Germline lookup yields CDR1 MNHNS and CDR2 SASEGT. This CDR3 reads CASERRMNTEAFF. The CDR3, as DNA: TGTGCCAGCGAAAGGAGAATGAACACTGAAGCTTTCTTT.

J is TRBJ1-6 and V is TRBV10-3; D may be TRBD1 (6 bases). This CDR3 is 15 amino acids long. Between the trimmed V and J ends, which lost 2 bases and 7 bases, there was a span of 12 bases. The germline V gene has CDR1 ENHRY and CDR2 SYGVKD. The CDR3 nucleotides are TGTGCCATCAGTGAGCCCTCAACAGGGAATTCACCCCTCCACTTT. This translates into CAISEPSTGNSPLHF.

This chain connects TRBV5-6 to TRBJ1-1; no clear D gene. CDR3 length: 14 amino acids. Germline CDR1 SGHDT, CDR2 YYEEEE. V was shortened by 2 bases and J by 4 bases, with 12 bases between the two germline ends. The CDR3 DNA reads as TGTGCCAGCAGCTTCGACGAGTGGGGCACTGAAGCTTTCTTT. Translating it yields CASSFDEWGTEAFF.

The chain has TRBV14 and TRBJ1-3; D perhaps matches TRBD1 (5 bases). Germline assignment: CDR1 SGHDN and CDR2 FVKESK. The CDR3 loop spans 16 amino acids. V shed 1 base and J shed 0 bases, with 10 bases lying between them. CDR3 in amino acids: CASSQGARGSGNTIYF. The CDR3 DNA is TGTGCCAGCAGCCAAGGTGCAAGGGGCTCTGGAAACACCATATATTTT.

The DNA of the CDR3 is TGCAGCGTTAGTTCGGGGACTGAAGCTTTCTTT. This gives the protein CSVSSGTEAFF. This chain uses TRBV29-1 with TRBJ1-1; D call uncertain. CDR1 is SQVTM and CDR2 is ANQGSEA in the germline V gene. This CDR3 is built from 11 residues. Trimming stripped 5 bases from V and 5 bases from J, with 9 bases between.

The gene calls are TRBV19 and TRBJ1-2; D remains unclear. In germline, CDR1 is LNHDA, CDR2 SQIVND (reference sequence). V was shortened by 3 bases and J by 8 bases, with 19 bases between the two germline ends. This CDR3 has 15 amino acids. CDR3 residues: CASSMLADLWSGYTF. CDR3 nucleotide sequence: TGTGCCAGTAGTATGTTGGCAGACCTTTGGAGCGGCTACACCTTC.

This chain uses TRBV6-5 with TRBJ1-1, with unresolved D. Looked up from germline, CDR1 is MNHEY and CDR2 is SVGAGI. With 11 bases removed from V and 3 bases from J, the gap between germline ends came to 16 bases. The CDR3 is 13 residues long. CDR3 loop: CARRCEGDTEAFF. Written as DNA, the CDR3 is TGTGCCCGCCGTTGTGAGGGTGACACTGAAGCTTTCTTT.

The J gene is TRBJ1-3, the V gene TRBV11-2, with 8 bases identical to TRBD1. Trimming cost V 2 bases and J 2 bases; bases outside gene matches: 8. Looked up from germline, CDR1 is SGHAT and CDR2 is FQNNGV. This CDR3 has 17 residues. CDR3 coding DNA: TGTGCCAGCAGCTTAACCCGGACAGGGTCAGCTGGAAACACCATATATTTT. Translating it yields CASSLTRTGSAGNTIYF. Based on the CDR3 plus reference TRBV11-2 and TRBJ1-3, the full variable domain is EAGVAQSPRYKIIEKRQSVAFWCNPISGHATLYWYQQILGQGPKLLIQFQNNGVVDDSQLPKDRFSAERLKGVDSTLKIQPAKLEDSAVYLCASSLTRTGSAGNTIYFGEGSWLTVV.

CDR3 amino acids: CASRAGPPSDEQFF. As DNA, the CDR3 is TGCGCCAGCAGGGCCGGGCCTCCGAGCGATGAGCAGTTCTTC. The chain links TRBV10-2 to TRBJ2-1; the D is unclear. The CDR3 is 14 residues long. V was trimmed by 6 bases and J by 8 bases, leaving 17 bases between them. Germline lookup yields CDR1 WSHSY and CDR2 SAAADI.

The rearrangement joins TRBV5-4 to TRBJ1-4; perhaps TRBD1 as D (5 bases). With 4 bases removed from V and 8 bases from J, the gap between germline ends came to 18 bases. The CDR3 is 15 residues long. Germline V gene lookup returns CDR1 SGHNT and CDR2 YYREEE (reference sequence). The CDR3 loop is CASSRYGGSEEKLFF. The CDR3 DNA reads TGTGCCAGCAGCCGCTATGGGGGGAGCGAAGAAAAACTGTTTTTT.

The chain employs TRBV7-9 and TRBJ2-1; 11 bases line up with TRBD2. This CDR3 is built from 14 residues. With 5 bases clipped from V and 8 bases from J, the junction kept 5 bases outside the gene matches. The germline CDR1 and CDR2 sequences are SEHNR and FQNEAQ (reference sequence). The CDR3 sequence: CASSLGLAGYEQFF. CDR3 DNA sequence: TGTGCCAGCAGCCTCGGACTAGCGGGCTATGAGCAGTTCTTC.

The rearrangement uses TRBV2 and TRBJ2-5; TRBD2 agrees at 7 bases. Germline CDR1 and CDR2: SNHLY and FYNNEI. The V and J ends lost 7 bases and 4 bases, in that order; junction bases with no gene match: 9. The CDR3 contains 14 residues. CDR3 amino acids: CASIYNPGGETQYF. The DNA for the CDR3 is TGTGCCAGCATATATAATCCGGGAGGAGAGACCCAGTACTTC.

This clone was picked up one time. J is TRBJ2-1 and V is TRBV7-9, with 7 bases identical to TRBD1. Germline CDR1 SEHNR, CDR2 FQNEAQ (reference sequence). The CDR3 has 17 amino acids. Germline trimming cut 5 bases from V and 5 bases from J; bases unmatched to any gene: 15. In nucleotides, the CDR3 is TGTGCCAGCAGCCAAGAGGGCACGGGACAGTTACACAATGAGCAGTTCTTC. The encoded protein is CASSQEGTGQLHNEQFF.

This chain uses TRBV30 with TRBJ1-3; TRBD1 matches at 9 bases. J gave up 4 bases and V 5 bases, and 12 bases lay outside the gene matches. This CDR3 has 16 residues. CDR1 and CDR2 from the germline V gene are GTSNPN and SVGIG (reference sequence). The CDR3 sequence: CAWGAPGQGFGNTIYF. The CDR3 coding sequence is TGTGCCTGGGGGGCACCGGGACAGGGCTTCGGAAACACCATATATTTT.

This clone was counted a single time. CDR3 in amino acids: CASSPHGLGANTGELFF. The CDR3 region has the DNA TGCGCCAGCAGCCCGCACGGACTTGGGGCCAACACCGGGGAGCTGTTTTTT. This sequence joins TRBV4-1 and TRBJ2-2, with D tentatively TRBD1 or TRBD2 (5 bases each). V was shortened by 4 bases and J by 2 bases, with 17 bases between the two germline ends. The CDR3 sequence is 17 residues long. The germline CDR1 and CDR2 sequences are MGHRA and YSYEKL.

The rearrangement uses TRBV27 and TRBJ2-4, with D possibly matching TRBD2 (7 bases). The germline V and J ends were trimmed by 5 bases and 6 bases, with 17 bases remaining between them. This CDR3 spans 15 amino acids. Germline V gene lookup returns CDR1 MNHEY and CDR2 SMNVEV (reference sequence). CDR3 sequence reads: CASSPYRGAGNIQYF. The CDR3, as DNA: TGTGCCAGCAGTCCGTACCGGGGGGCAGGAAACATTCAGTACTTC.

V usage is TRBV30 and J usage is TRBJ2-7, with 11 bases identical to TRBD1. With 0 bases clipped from V and 3 bases from J, the junction kept 7 bases outside the gene matches. The CDR3 has 16 residues. CDR1 is GTSNPN and CDR2 is SVGIG in the germline V gene (reference sequence). CDR3 amino acids: CAWSVGVGTGGYEQYF. CDR3 nucleotide sequence: TGTGCCTGGAGTGTAGGGGTCGGGACAGGGGGCTACGAGCAGTACTTC.

The chain couples TRBV6-5 to TRBJ1-1, with D tentatively TRBD1 (5 bases). The V and J ends lost 4 bases and 10 bases respectively, with 19 bases between them. The CDR3 has 14 amino acids. The V gene's germline CDR1 is MNHEY and CDR2 SVGAGI. The CDR3 coding sequence is TGTGCCAGCAGTTCCGCCGGGGCGGCTGGAGGAGCTTTCTTT. The encoded protein is CASSSAGAAGGAFF.

The sample holds a few counts of this clone. The V gene is TRBV15, the J gene TRBJ2-1; weak D call: TRBD1 (6 bases). Germline V lookup: CDR1 LNHNV, CDR2 YYDKDF (reference sequence). V lost 2 bases and J 5 bases, leaving 16 bases between the germline ends. The CDR3 length is 16 residues. CDR3 DNA: TGTGCCACCAGCAGAAGATCAGGGGTATGGCACAATGAGCAGTTCTTC. Its protein is CATSRRSGVWHNEQFF.

The V call is TRBV10-2, the J call TRBJ1-1; D is undetermined. V gave up 9 bases and J gave up 4 bases, with 9 bases separating them. CDR3 length equals 11 residues. The germline V gene encodes CDR1 WSHSY and CDR2 SAAADI. The CDR3 DNA follows: TGCGCCAGTGGACGGGGCACTGAAGCTTTCTTT. Amino acids: CASGRGTEAFF.

The J gene is TRBJ2-7, the V gene TRBV18; tentatively, D is TRBD2 (5 bases). CDR1 is KGHSH, CDR2 LQKENI, per germline. Trimming cost V 3 bases and J 6 bases, with 12 bases left between them. CDR3 size: 13 residues. The CDR3 region has the DNA TGTGCCAGCTCACCGCTATCGGGGTTCGAGCAGTACTTC. As protein: CASSPLSGFEQYF.

This clone was picked up one time. The chain employs TRBV4-2 and TRBJ2-5; D may be TRBD2 (5 bases). V dropped 0 bases and J dropped 4 bases, with 9 bases sitting between them. The V gene's germline CDR1 is LGHNA and CDR2 YNFKEQ. The CDR3 spans 14 residues. The CDR3 protein is CASSQEEGRETQYF. Written as DNA, the CDR3 is TGTGCCAGCAGCCAAGAAGAGGGCCGAGAGACCCAGTACTTC.

CDR3 DNA: TGCGCCAGCAGCGCAGGGGGTGGCGAGACCCAGTACTTC. Protein: CASSAGGGETQYF. The gene calls are TRBV5-1 and TRBJ2-5; 7 bases map to TRBD1. With 4 bases clipped from V and 5 bases from J, the junction kept 5 bases outside the gene matches. Germline V gives CDR1 SGHRS, CDR2 YFSETQ. The CDR3 has 13 residues.